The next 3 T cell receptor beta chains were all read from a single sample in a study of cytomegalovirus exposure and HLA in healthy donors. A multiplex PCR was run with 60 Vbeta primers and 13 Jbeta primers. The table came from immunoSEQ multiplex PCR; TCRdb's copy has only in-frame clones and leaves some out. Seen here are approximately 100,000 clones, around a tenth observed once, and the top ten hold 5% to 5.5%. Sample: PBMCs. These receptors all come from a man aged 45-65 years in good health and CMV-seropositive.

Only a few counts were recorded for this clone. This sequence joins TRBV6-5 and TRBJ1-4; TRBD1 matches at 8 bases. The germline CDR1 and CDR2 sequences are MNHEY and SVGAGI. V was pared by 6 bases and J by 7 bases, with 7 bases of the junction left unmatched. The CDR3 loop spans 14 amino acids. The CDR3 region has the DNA TGTGCCAGCAGACTCCGGACAGGGATTGAAAAACTGTTTTTT. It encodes CASRLRTGIEKLFF.

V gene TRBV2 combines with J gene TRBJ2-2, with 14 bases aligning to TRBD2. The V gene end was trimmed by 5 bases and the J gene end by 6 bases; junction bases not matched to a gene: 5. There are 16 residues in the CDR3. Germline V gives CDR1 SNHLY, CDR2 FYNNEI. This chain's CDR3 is CASSIGTSGRAGELFF. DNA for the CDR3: TGTGCCAGCAGTATCGGGACTAGCGGGAGAGCCGGGGAGCTGTTTTTT.

The CDR3 DNA sequence: TGTGCCAGTAGTATGACCTCTATGGGCCCGGAGCAGTACTTC. Protein product: CASSMTSMGPEQYF. The chain has TRBV19 and TRBJ2-7; D unresolved. V lost 3 bases and J lost 7, with 16 bases in between. Germline-derived CDR1 and CDR2 are LNHDA and SQIVND (reference sequence). The CDR3 has 14 amino acids.